This T cell receptor (beta chain) emerged from a study of shared clonotypes between healthy human individuals. Comments on this clone: What it recognizes is unknown.

Only in-frame clones appear in the TCRdb table, and some are missing; sequencing was by immunoSEQ multiplex PCR. The sample has hundreds of thousands of clones, roughly 96% seen once. In the naive CD8 group, cells lacked CD45RO and were positively selected for CCR7, so terminally differentiated effector memory CD45RA+ cells were left out. General study points: Memory subsets generally showed smaller estimated richness than naive subsets did.

The sample taken for sequencing was naive CD8+ T cells sorted from blood. The receptor was isolated from a woman aged 30 to 39 in good health.

DNA for the CDR3: TGTGCCAGCAGTGAAGGGACAGGGGCCGGCTATGGCTACACCTTC. It specifies CASSEGTGAGYGYTF. This chain connects TRBV2 to TRBJ1-2; 9 nucleotides align to TRBD1. The V gene end was trimmed by 1 base and the J gene end by 4 bases; junction bases not matched to a gene: 4. This CDR3 is 15 amino acids long. In germline, CDR1 is SNHLY, CDR2 FYNNEI.